The 8 T cell receptor beta chains below all came from one sample that was sequenced in a study of blood T cell repertoires in COVID-19. The protocol was immunoSEQ multiplex PCR, while the TCRdb copy is restricted to in-frame clones and leaves out a portion. The sample gives 300,000 to 450,000 clones, around 84% of which show up once; roughly 3.7% is in the top ten. The sample consisted of peripheral blood. These receptors were collected from a woman between 18 and 30 years old with acute or convalescent COVID-19.

The chain recombines TRBV19 with TRBJ2-1; D not resolved. CDR3 length equals 11 residues. Germline lookup yields CDR1 LNHDA and CDR2 SQIVND (reference sequence). Trimming cost V 3 bases and J 7 bases, with 4 bases left between them. The CDR3, as DNA: TGTGCCAGTAGTATTAGTAATGAGCAGTTCTTC. It specifies CASSISNEQFF.

The J gene is TRBJ1-5, the V gene TRBV19; weak D call: TRBD1 (6 bases). V was shortened by 8 bases and J by 5 bases, with 16 bases between the two germline ends. CDR3 length: 14 residues. Germline V gene sequence: CDR1 LNHDA, CDR2 SQIVND (reference sequence). CDR3 region: CASGGGQIYQPQHF. The CDR3 bases are TGTGCCAGTGGGGGCGGACAGATCTATCAGCCCCAGCATTTT. Based on the CDR3 plus reference TRBV19 and TRBJ1-5, the full variable domain is DGGITQSPKYLFRKEGQNVTLSCEQNLNHDAMYWYRQDPGQGLRLIYYSQIVNDFQKGDIAEGYSVSREKKESFPLTVTSAQKNPTAFYLCASGGGQIYQPQHFGDGTRLSIL.

This chain links TRBV5-5 with TRBJ1-1, with D uncertain. Germline V gene sequence: CDR1 SGHKS, CDR2 YYEKEE (reference sequence). Trimming took off 3 bases at V and 1 base at J, with 10 bases between the two ends. The length of the CDR3 is 14 residues. This CDR3 is CASSSTDGNTEAFF. For the CDR3, the DNA is TGTGCCAGCAGCTCGACTGACGGGAACACTGAAGCTTTCTTT.

This chain joins TRBV30 and TRBJ2-3, with TRBD2 identical over 10 bases. V dropped 5 bases and J dropped 5; count of bases not matched to a gene: 4. This CDR3 region has 13 residues. Germline V gene lookup returns CDR1 GTSNPN and CDR2 SVGIG (reference sequence). In nucleotides, the CDR3 is TGTGCCTGGTCTAGCGGGGGTGGAGATACGCAGTATTTT. Amino acids: CAWSSGGGDTQYF. The whole variable domain, filled in from reference TRBV30 and TRBJ2-3, reads SQTIHQWPATLVQPVGSPLSLECTVEGTSNPNLYWYRQAAGRGLQLLFYSVGIGQISSEVPQNLSASRPQDRQFILSSKKLLLSDSGFYLCAWSSGGGDTQYFGPGTRLTVL.

V and J are TRBV19 and TRBJ1-2; no firm D call. The germline V gene encodes CDR1 LNHDA and CDR2 SQIVND (reference sequence). Trimming left V 5 bases short and J 8 bases short, with 12 bases between. This CDR3 contains 12 residues. CDR3 bases: TGTGCCAGTAGTGCGGGGTCCGGGGGCTACACCTTC. It yields the protein CASSAGSGGYTF.

The V call is TRBV19, the J call TRBJ1-5; D unresolved. Deletions cut 3 bases from V and 1 base from J, with 10 bases between. Germline assignment: CDR1 LNHDA and CDR2 SQIVND (reference sequence). This CDR3 contains 15 residues. The CDR3 sequence: CASSMFIGSNQPQHF. As DNA, the CDR3 is TGTGCCAGTAGTATGTTCATTGGCAGCAATCAGCCCCAGCATTTT.

The chain recombines TRBV10-3 with TRBJ2-3; TRBD2 might be the D (7 bases). The CDR3 is 14 amino acids. V lost 11 bases and J lost 1, with 16 bases in between. The V gene's germline CDR1 is ENHRY and CDR2 SYGVKD. The CDR3 sequence is CAADGGLGTDTQYF. DNA of the CDR3: TGTGCCGCGGACGGGGGGCTTGGCACAGATACGCAGTATTTT.

This clone turned up a few times. In DNA form, the CDR3 reads TGTGCCAGCAGTGATAGGGGGCGCGTCTACGAGCAGTACTTC. Translation gives CASSDRGRVYEQYF. V and J are TRBV2 and TRBJ2-7; 7 nucleotides match TRBD1. CDR3 length: 14 amino acids. Germline V gives CDR1 SNHLY, CDR2 FYNNEI. Trimming cost V 3 bases and J 3 bases; bases outside gene matches: 5.